This T cell receptor (beta chain) appears in the sequencing data of a study of blood T cell repertoires in COVID-19. Clones were read by immunoSEQ multiplex PCR, and TCRdb kept only the in-frame ones, dropping some. The repertoire holds almost 400,000 clones, roughly 91% seen once, with 1.7% in the top ten. The study drew participants aged about 18 to 95 years from fewer than 30 US areas. V trimming: 6 bases; J trimming: 1 base; junction bases outside the gene matches: 1. Germline CDR1 is LNHDA and CDR2 is SQIVND (reference sequence). The CDR3 spans 14 residues. This TCR was sampled from a woman aged 25-40 years who had recovered from COVID-19. This chain uses TRBV19 with TRBJ1-5; 9 nucleotides agree with TRBD1. The specimen was PBMCs or T cells enriched from blood (not recorded which). CDR3 protein: CASRQGASNQPQHF. The CDR3 nucleotides are TGTGCCAGTAGACAGGGGGCGAGCAATCAGCCCCAGCATTTT.